This T cell receptor (beta chain) was recovered during a study of T cell responses to AZD1222 COVID-19 vaccine. Overall study context: Pooling of second doses given at about 4 or about 12 weeks was done.

Generated by immunoSEQ multiplex PCR, the TCRdb table keeps only in-frame clones and is missing some. This sample has nearly 110,000 clones, with 75% to 90% found just once. As for this clone: What it recognizes is unknown.

Germline V CDR1 and CDR2: KGHSH, LQKENI. The CDR3 runs to 16 residues. V lost 6 bases, J lost 6 bases, and 10 bases stayed unmatched. Regarding the study as a whole: Within unmutated variant regions lay the reported targets of nearly half of spike-specific TCRs. Only a handful of AZD1222 recipients, roughly 6 in all, had baseline seropositivity. Clonal diversity was possibly underestimated, and the donors were mostly white British, with more females.

V and J are TRBV18 and TRBJ2-1, with TRBD2 matching over 11 bases. The sequence was collected from an adult in good health. The sample consisted of peripheral blood, taken on day 0 of AZD1222 vaccination. In nucleotides, the CDR3 is TGTGCCAGCTCTACCGTACTAGCGGGAGATGGCAATGAGCAGTTCTTC. Translation: CASSTVLAGDGNEQFF. Full variable domain (missing parts from reference TRBV18 and TRBJ2-1): NAGVMQNPRHLVRRRGQEARLRCSPMKGHSHVYWYRQLPEEGLKFMVYLQKENIIDESGMPKERFSAEFPKEGPSILRIQQVVRGDSAAYFCASSTVLAGDGNEQFFGPGTRLTVL.